This T cell receptor (beta chain) was sequenced in a study of blood T cell repertoires in COVID-19. Profiled with immunoSEQ multiplex PCR; TCRdb holds only in-frame clones, not every one. The sample gives tens of thousands of clones, 83% of which show up once; approximately 24% is in the top ten. This clonotype was sampled from a man between 70 and 80 years old with active COVID-19. The sequenced sample was peripheral blood.

CDR3: CASSPARETEAFF. In DNA form, the CDR3 reads TGTGCCAGCTCACCCGCAAGAGAGACTGAAGCTTTCTTT. This chain uses TRBV18 with TRBJ1-1, with D uncertain. The CDR3 covers 13 residues. Germline CDR1 and CDR2: KGHSH and LQKENI. Trimming pared 3 bases from V and 5 bases from J, leaving 10 bases between. The full variable domain, its missing parts supplied by reference TRBV18 and TRBJ1-1, is NAGVMQNPRHLVRRRGQEARLRCSPMKGHSHVYWYRQLPEEGLKFMVYLQKENIIDESGMPKERFSAEFPKEGPSILRIQQVVRGDSAAYFCASSPARETEAFFGQGTRLTVV.